The source of this TCR beta chain is a study of Graves' ophthalmopathy and Graves' hyperthyroidism. Study-level background: Peripheral blood was obtained at first diagnosis, ahead of any treatment.

This clonotype was counted many times. Its target is unknown. Researchers took RNA transcripts and amplified TCR beta CDR3 regions from them. HTBI primers were used in a first-round RT-PCR, which preceded a second-round multiplex PCR. TCRdb re-called the multiplex PCR reads through MiXCR, storing one row per CDR3 protein. The sample holds about 410,000 distinct CDR3 sequences; about a sixth are singletons and the top ten take around 1.4%. General study points: The authors also found most expanded thyroid clonotypes above 0.001 frequency in blood. Built on 13 signatures, a model told ophthalmopathy apart from stable hyperthyroidism with about 88% sensitivity and 70% to 82% specificity.

Germline CDR1 reads KGHSH; CDR2 reads LQKENI. The V end lost 5 bases, the J end lost 0 bases, and 8 bases lay between the germline ends. This CDR3 has 14 amino acids. Moderate-to-severe activity, CAS at least 3, NOSPECS at least 4 and duration under 3 months characterized donors with ophthalmopathy. The chain carries TRBV18 and TRBJ1-3; D ambiguous. This sequence originates from a woman aged 18-29 years with Graves' ophthalmopathy. Sequenced input: peripheral blood. In nucleotides, the CDR3 is TGTGCCAGCTCAGAGGACCTCTCTGGAAACACCATATATTTT. Protein product: CASSEDLSGNTIYF.